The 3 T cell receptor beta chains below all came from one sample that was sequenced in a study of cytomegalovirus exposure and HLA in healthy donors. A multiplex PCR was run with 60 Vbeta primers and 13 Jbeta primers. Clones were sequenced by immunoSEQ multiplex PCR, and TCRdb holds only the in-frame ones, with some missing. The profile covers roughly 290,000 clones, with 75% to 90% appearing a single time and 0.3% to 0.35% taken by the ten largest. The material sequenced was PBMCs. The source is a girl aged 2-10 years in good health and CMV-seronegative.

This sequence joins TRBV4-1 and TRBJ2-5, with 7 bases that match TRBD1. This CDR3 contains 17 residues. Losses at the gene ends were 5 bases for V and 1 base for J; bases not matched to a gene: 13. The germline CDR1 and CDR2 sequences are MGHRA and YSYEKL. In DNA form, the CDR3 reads TGCGCCAGCAGCTCTGACAGGGTCCTCCCCTCCCAAGAGACCCAGTACTTC. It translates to CASSSDRVLPSQETQYF.

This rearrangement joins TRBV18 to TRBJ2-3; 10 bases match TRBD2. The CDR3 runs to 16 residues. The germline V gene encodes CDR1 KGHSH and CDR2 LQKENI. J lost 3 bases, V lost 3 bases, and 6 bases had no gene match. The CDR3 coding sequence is TGTGCCAGCTCACCCGGACTAGCGGCAGTAACAGATACGCAGTATTTT. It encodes CASSPGLAAVTDTQYF.

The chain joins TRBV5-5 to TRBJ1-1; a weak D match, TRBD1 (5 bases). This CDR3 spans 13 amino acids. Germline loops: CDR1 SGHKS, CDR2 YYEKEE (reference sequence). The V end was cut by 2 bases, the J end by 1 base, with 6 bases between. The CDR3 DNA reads TGTGCCAGCAGCTTAGGGGAGAACACTGAAGCTTTCTTT. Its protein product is CASSLGENTEAFF.